Sequencing of this TCR beta chain was carried out in a study of cytomegalovirus exposure and HLA in healthy donors. J gave up 10 bases and V 1 base, and 16 bases lay outside the gene matches. This CDR3 has 18 residues. Looked up from germline, CDR1 is MGHRA and CDR2 is YSYEKL. Primers for the PCR totalled 60 Vbeta and 13 Jbeta. Measured with immunoSEQ multiplex PCR; TCRdb has only the in-frame clones, and not every one. The profile covers 50,000 to 70,000 clones, with roughly 80% appearing a single time and 1.5% to 2% taken by the ten largest. Nobody recorded the CMV serostatus of this donor. This TCR came from a human donor in good health. Sequencing was performed on PBMCs. This chain links TRBV4-1 with TRBJ2-5; 12 bases fit TRBD2. The CDR3 coding sequence is TGCGCCAGCAGCCAAGGTTTACTAGCGGGGGGTACGCAAAATGGCCAGTACTTC. It yields the protein CASSQGLLAGGTQNGQYF.